These 31 T cell receptor beta chains were sequenced from one sample in a study of T cell changes during pregnancy in multiple sclerosis. The assay was immunoSEQ multiplex PCR, and TCRdb's table has in-frame clones only and misses some. The sample has roughly 52,000 clones; approximately 92% are singletons. Here the sequenced sample was CD4+ T cells from peripheral blood mononuclear cells, taken in the third trimester of pregnancy. All receptors derive from a female donor with multiple sclerosis, enrolled in a pregnancy study.

This sequence joins TRBV11-2 and TRBJ2-3, with 7 positions matching TRBD1. Germline V gene data show CDR1 as SGHAT and CDR2 as FQNNGV. This CDR3 region has 16 residues. Losses at the gene ends were 2 bases for V and 0 bases for J; bases not matched to a gene: 5. The CDR3 here is CASSLKLTGSTDTQYF. The CDR3 DNA reads as TGTGCCAGCAGCTTAAAGCTGACAGGGAGCACAGATACGCAGTATTTT. Full variable domain (rest looked up from reference TRBV11-2 and TRBJ2-3): EAGVAQSPRYKIIEKRQSVAFWCNPISGHATLYWYQQILGQGPKLLIQFQNNGVVDDSQLPKDRFSAERLKGVDSTLKIQPAKLEDSAVYLCASSLKLTGSTDTQYFGPGTRLTVL.

This chain links TRBV30 with TRBJ1-2; D uncertain. CDR3 length: 15 residues. Germline V lookup: CDR1 GTSNPN, CDR2 SVGIG (reference sequence). V shed 0 bases and J shed 2 bases, with 13 bases lying between them. CDR3 sequence (DNA): TGTGCCTGGAGTGTACAGCCAAAGGCGAACTATGGCTACACCTTC. As protein: CAWSVQPKANYGYTF.

CDR3: CASSGTANSPLHF. The CDR3 bases are TGTGCCAGCAGCGGGACAGCTAATTCACCCCTCCACTTT. This chain uses TRBV9 with TRBJ1-6; perhaps TRBD1 as D (6 bases). Trimming took off 3 bases at V and 6 bases at J, with 7 bases between the two ends. The CDR3 is 13 amino acids. Germline V CDR1 and CDR2: SGDLS, YYNGEE.

The chain combines TRBV7-9 with TRBJ1-2; D possibly corresponds to TRBD1 (5 bases). V lost 5 bases, J lost 0 bases, and 22 bases lay in between. This CDR3 is built from 18 residues. Per the germline V gene, CDR1 is SEHNR and CDR2 is FQNEAQ (reference sequence). The CDR3 loop is CASSLSSAVGLANYGYTF. CDR3 nucleotide sequence: TGTGCCAGCAGCCTATCCTCCGCGGTGGGACTAGCTAACTATGGCTACACCTTC.

The chain links TRBV5-1 to TRBJ1-1; D possibly corresponds to TRBD1 (5 bases). V was trimmed by 4 bases and J by 1 base, leaving 8 bases between them. CDR3 length: 13 residues. In germline, CDR1 is SGHRS, CDR2 YFSETQ. The CDR3 DNA is TGCGCCAGCAGCCTGGACACGAACACTGAAGCTTTCTTT. This sequence encodes CASSLDTNTEAFF.

The gene calls are TRBV2 and TRBJ2-1; the match to TRBD2 covers 8 bases. With 6 bases clipped from V and 7 bases from J, the junction kept 5 bases outside the gene matches. The germline gives CDR1 SNHLY, CDR2 FYNNEI. The CDR3 loop spans 13 amino acids. The CDR3 DNA reads as TGTGCCAGCAGATACGGGACTAGTAATGAGCAGTTCTTC. Translating gives CASRYGTSNEQFF. Variable domain in full (rest from reference TRBV2 and TRBJ2-1): EPEVTQTPSHQVTQMGQEVILRCVPISNHLYFYWYRQILGQKVEFLVSFYNNEISEKSEIFDDQFSVERPDGSNFTLKIRSTKLEDSAMYFCASRYGTSNEQFFGPGTRLTVL.

The count of this clone is one. The rearrangement links TRBV5-4 to TRBJ2-3; D gene uncertain. The CDR3 is 13 amino acids. V was cut by 0 bases and J by 1 base, with 3 bases left in between. Germline V gene sequence: CDR1 SGHNT, CDR2 YYREEE (reference sequence). The CDR3, as DNA: TGTGCCAGCAGCTTGGTCGGCACAGATACGCAGTATTTT. Protein sequence: CASSLVGTDTQYF.

The chain has TRBV7-8 and TRBJ1-5; 9 bases are a match to TRBD1. V shed 6 bases, J shed 6 bases, and the junction held 6 bases outside the gene matches. The germline V gene encodes CDR1 SGHVS and CDR2 FQNEAQ. This CDR3 contains 14 residues. The CDR3 protein is CASSTDRGTQPQHF. The CDR3 nucleotides read TGTGCCAGCAGTACGGACAGGGGAACTCAGCCCCAGCATTTT.

The chain couples TRBV5-8 to TRBJ2-7; no clear D. This CDR3 contains 12 residues. From germline, CDR1 is SGHTS and CDR2 YDEGEE. Trimming cost V 6 bases and J 4 bases, with 11 bases left between them. The CDR3 spells CASTPSVYEQYF. The CDR3 DNA reads TGTGCCAGCACTCCCTCTGTGTACGAGCAGTACTTC.

This chain uses TRBV6-4 with TRBJ1-1; a weak D match, TRBD1 (5 bases). The length of the CDR3 is 13 residues. Germline V lookup: CDR1 MRHNA, CDR2 SNTAGT. V was pared by 4 bases and J by 0 bases, with 6 bases between. Here the CDR3 reads CASSATVNTEAFF. Here the CDR3 DNA reads TGTGCCAGCAGTGCGACAGTGAACACTGAAGCTTTCTTT.

The chain uses TRBV27 and TRBJ1-4; D is possibly TRBD1 (5 bases). The CDR3 is 16 residues long. Germline V CDR1 and CDR2: MNHEY, SMNVEV (reference sequence). Trimming shortened V by 7 bases and J by 4 bases, and 19 bases separated the two germline ends. CDR3 sequence (DNA): TGTGCCAGCACCCCCTCAGGGCCGGGAGGTAATGAAAAACTGTTTTTT. Protein product: CASTPSGPGGNEKLFF.

This chain connects TRBV6-5 to TRBJ2-7; tentatively, D is TRBD2 (5 bases). V was clipped by 10 bases and J by 5 bases, with 15 bases between them. CDR3 size: 12 residues. CDR1 and CDR2 (germline): MNHEY, SVGAGI. The chain's CDR3 is CATLRVPHEQYF. The DNA of the CDR3 is TGTGCCACCTTGAGGGTGCCCCACGAGCAGTACTTC.

This rearrangement joins TRBV6-1 to TRBJ2-2; 14 nucleotides line up with TRBD2. The V and J ends lost 7 bases and 7 bases, in that order; junction bases with no gene match: 5. The CDR3 spans 15 residues. The germline gives CDR1 MNHNS, CDR2 SASEGT. CDR3 sequence: CASTRTSGGFGELFF. The CDR3 bases are TGTGCCAGCACCCGGACTAGCGGGGGGTTCGGGGAGCTGTTTTTT.

For this clone: A read error may produce the germline difference seen at one junction end. J is TRBJ2-1 and V is TRBV19; D might be TRBD2 (7 bases). The CDR3 covers 12 residues. Germline assignment: CDR1 LNHDA and CDR2 SQIVND (reference sequence). The CDR3 region has the DNA TGTGCCAGTAGTATGCTTAAGGGGGACTACCTCTTC. This translates into CASSMLKGDYLF.

The chain couples TRBV5-6 to TRBJ1-1; 7 bases map to TRBD1. Germline assignment: CDR1 SGHDT and CDR2 YYEEEE. J lost 12 bases, V lost 2 bases, and 7 bases had no gene match. This CDR3 region has 12 residues. The CDR3 DNA reads TGTGCCAGCAGCTTCCCCCAGGGGGTGTCTTTCTTT. It specifies CASSFPQGVSFF. Variable domain in full (rest from reference TRBV5-6 and TRBJ1-1): DAGVTQSPTHLIKTRGQQVTLRCSPKSGHDTVSWYQQALGQGPQFIFQYYEEEERQRGNFPDRFSGHQFPNYSSELNVNALLLGDSALYLCASSFPQGVSFFGQGTRLTVV.

The chain links TRBV5-1 to TRBJ2-5; D is ambiguous. With 5 bases removed from V and 7 bases from J, the gap between germline ends came to 18 bases. Germline CDR1 reads SGHRS; CDR2 reads YFSETQ. There are 14 residues in the CDR3. CDR3 bases: TGCGCCAGCAGTATCTCCGGTGCCCCCGGGACCCAGTACTTC. This translates into CASSISGAPGTQYF.

The V and J genes are TRBV6-9 and TRBJ2-7; 8 bases are a match to TRBD2. The V gene end was trimmed by 7 bases and the J gene end by 0 bases; junction bases not matched to a gene: 8. The CDR3 is made up of 15 amino acids. Germline V lookup: CDR1 MNHGY, CDR2 SVAAGI. The CDR3 reads CASTGGYPSSYEQYF. For the CDR3, the DNA is TGTGCCAGCACGGGGGGGTACCCGAGCTCCTACGAGCAGTACTTC.

The rearrangement joins TRBV29-1 to TRBJ2-3; D is unclear. V lost 1 base to trimming and J lost 0 bases, with 8 bases between them. This CDR3 is 14 amino acids long. Germline lookup yields CDR1 SQVTM and CDR2 ANQGSEA. CDR3 in DNA: TGCAGCGTTGAAGCGCTACAGAGCACAGATACGCAGTATTTT. Protein: CSVEALQSTDTQYF.

This clone appeared a few times. The junction shows a germline mismatch at one end, possibly a read error. The rearrangement links TRBV7-9 to TRBJ1-2; D gene ambiguous. CDR3 length: 15 amino acids. Germline CDR1 is SEHNR and CDR2 is FQNEAQ (reference sequence). CDR3 sequence (DNA): TGTGGCAGCAGCTTAAACCCGCGAGCCATGCGTGGCTACACCTTC. Amino acid sequence: CGSSLNPRAMRGYTF.

The CDR3 reads CASSVPSTGNTIYF. In DNA form, the CDR3 reads TGTGCCAGCAGTGTCCCAAGCACTGGAAACACCATATATTTT. The chain couples TRBV2 to TRBJ1-3; no clear D gene. CDR3 length: 14 amino acids. Between the trimmed V and J ends, which lost 4 bases and 2 bases, there was a span of 9 bases. Germline-derived CDR1 and CDR2 are SNHLY and FYNNEI.

The chain carries TRBV6-1 and TRBJ1-5, with 9 bases aligning to TRBD1. The V gene end was trimmed by 4 bases and the J gene end by 0 bases; junction bases not matched to a gene: 7. The germline V gene encodes CDR1 MNHNS and CDR2 SASEGT. The CDR3 runs to 17 residues. The CDR3 region is CASSGRTGVLSNQPQHF. For the CDR3, the DNA is TGTGCCAGCAGTGGAAGGACAGGGGTCCTTAGCAATCAGCCCCAGCATTTT.

Written as DNA, the CDR3 is TGTGCCTGGAGTGGACAGGGAACTAATGAAAAACTGTTTTTT. This codes for CAWSGQGTNEKLFF. The chain is built from TRBV30 and TRBJ1-4; 7 bases match TRBD1. This CDR3 has 14 amino acids. The V and J ends lost 1 base and 1 base, in that order; junction bases with no gene match: 0. CDR1 is GTSNPN, CDR2 SVGIG, per germline (reference sequence).

The rearrangement uses TRBV19 and TRBJ2-3, with D tentatively TRBD1 (6 bases). Trimming left V 5 bases short and J 8 bases short, with 20 bases between. Germline V gene sequence: CDR1 LNHDA, CDR2 SQIVND (reference sequence). The CDR3 contains 15 residues. CDR3 loop: CASSRVPQGTRTQYF. CDR3 sequence (DNA): TGTGCCAGTAGTCGGGTACCACAGGGTACCCGTACGCAGTATTTT.

The genes are TRBV6-1 and TRBJ2-3; TRBD1 might be the D (6 bases). The CDR3 extends over 14 amino acids. The V end lost 1 base, the J end lost 6 bases, and 11 bases lay between the germline ends. Germline loops: CDR1 MNHNS, CDR2 SASEGT. DNA for the CDR3: TGTGCCAGCAGTGAAGAGGGGGTTTGGGATACGCAGTATTTT. Protein sequence: CASSEEGVWDTQYF.

The chain recombines TRBV27 with TRBJ1-5, with D possibly TRBD1 on 5 matching bases. The CDR3 sequence is 15 residues long. Between the trimmed V and J ends, which lost 5 bases and 0 bases, there was a span of 11 bases. Germline CDR1 MNHEY, CDR2 SMNVEV (reference sequence). Here the CDR3 DNA reads TGTGCCAGCAGTGTGACAGTGAATAGCAATCAGCCCCAGCATTTT. Translated: CASSVTVNSNQPQHF.

The rearrangement joins TRBV7-2 to TRBJ2-1; TRBD2 matches at 9 bases. The ends lost 0 bases at V and 9 bases at J; junction bases unmatched: 6. There are 15 residues in the CDR3. Germline-derived CDR1 and CDR2 are SGHTA and FQGNSA. The CDR3 region is CASSLAGTSRGEQFF. CDR3 nucleotides: TGTGCCAGCAGCTTAGCAGGGACTAGCCGGGGTGAGCAGTTCTTC.

The chain has TRBV7-2 and TRBJ2-3, with D unclear. V lost 5 bases and J 1 base, leaving 7 bases between the germline ends. The CDR3 extends over 13 amino acids. Germline V lookup: CDR1 SGHTA, CDR2 FQGNSA. The CDR3 is CASSTTGTDTQYF. CDR3 DNA sequence: TGTGCCAGCAGCACGACTGGCACAGATACGCAGTATTTT. Supplemented by reference TRBV7-2 and TRBJ2-3, the full variable domain reads GAGVSQSPSNKVTEKGKDVELRCDPISGHTALYWYRQSLGQGLEFLIYFQGNSAPDKSGLPSDRFSAERTGGSVSTLTIQRTQQEDSAVYLCASSTTGTDTQYFGPGTRLTVL.

This clone was seen a single time. The chain links TRBV10-3 to TRBJ1-1; TRBD1 agrees at 8 bases. Germline values: CDR1 ENHRY, CDR2 SYGVKD. The CDR3 runs to 14 residues. V lost 4 bases to trimming and J lost 4 bases; unmatched junction nucleotides: 5. The CDR3 reads CAISGTGSSTEAFF. The CDR3 DNA reads as TGTGCCATCAGTGGGACAGGGTCATCCACTGAAGCTTTCTTT.

The chain uses TRBV7-8 and TRBJ1-5; tentative D call: TRBD1 (5 bases). The ends were cut back, 5 bases at V and 4 bases at J, with 24 bases in the middle. Germline values: CDR1 SGHVS, CDR2 FQNEAQ. The CDR3 length is 18 residues. CDR3 protein: CASSKWGGGVQINQPQHF. In DNA, the CDR3 is TGTGCCAGCAGCAAATGGGGGGGTGGCGTGCAGATTAATCAGCCCCAGCATTTT. The whole variable domain, remainder taken from reference TRBV7-8 and TRBJ1-5, is GAGVSQSPRYKVAKRGQDVALRCDPISGHVSLFWYQQALGQGPEFLTYFQNEAQLDKSGLPSDRFFAERPEGSVSTLKIQRTQQEDSAVYLCASSKWGGGVQINQPQHFGDGTRLSIL.

The rearrangement uses TRBV2 and TRBJ1-1; D perhaps matches TRBD1 (5 bases). V lost 5 bases and J 1 base, leaving 11 bases between the germline ends. Germline V gene data show CDR1 as SNHLY and CDR2 as FYNNEI. The CDR3 consists of 14 residues. DNA of the CDR3: TGTGCCAGCAGTCAACAGGCCCGGAACACTGAAGCTTTCTTT. Protein: CASSQQARNTEAFF. Full variable domain (rest looked up from reference TRBV2 and TRBJ1-1): EPEVTQTPSHQVTQMGQEVILRCVPISNHLYFYWYRQILGQKVEFLVSFYNNEISEKSEIFDDQFSVERPDGSNFTLKIRSTKLEDSAMYFCASSQQARNTEAFFGQGTRLTVV.

V usage is TRBV5-6 and J usage is TRBJ2-5; D unclear. CDR1 is SGHDT and CDR2 is YYEEEE in the germline V gene. The germline V and J ends were trimmed by 6 bases and 2 bases, with 11 bases remaining between them. The CDR3 has 13 amino acids. The CDR3 DNA reads TGTGCCAGCACCAGTCTAGATCAAGAGACCCAGTACTTC. Translating it yields CASTSLDQETQYF. The full variable domain, its missing parts supplied by reference TRBV5-6 and TRBJ2-5, is DAGVTQSPTHLIKTRGQQVTLRCSPKSGHDTVSWYQQALGQGPQFIFQYYEEEERQRGNFPDRFSGHQFPNYSSELNVNALLLGDSALYLCASTSLDQETQYFGPGTRLLVL.